These 8 T cell receptor beta chains were all obtained from the same sample, sequenced in a study of T cell changes during pregnancy in multiple sclerosis. Repertoires were generated with immunoSEQ multiplex PCR, while TCRdb's copy carries only in-frame clones and drops some. This table holds 100,000 or so clones, about nine tenths found once. The sequencing here drew on peripheral blood, taken in the second trimester of pregnancy. The receptors were gathered from a female donor in good health, enrolled as a control in a pregnancy study.

The CDR3 DNA sequence: TGTGCCAGCAGTTACGTTGGAGGAGCGAACACTGAAGCTTTCTTT. It codes for CASSYVGGANTEAFF. V usage is TRBV6-5 and J usage is TRBJ1-1; no reliable D call. Deletions cut 2 bases from V and 1 base from J, with 11 bases between. This CDR3 region has 15 residues. Germline CDR1 MNHEY, CDR2 SVGAGI.

The rearrangement joins TRBV2 to TRBJ2-2, with 12 bases matching TRBD1. J lost 7 bases, V lost 8 bases, and 5 bases had no gene match. The germline CDR1 and CDR2 sequences are SNHLY and FYNNEI. The CDR3 consists of 14 residues. The CDR3: CASGTGGAYGELFF. In DNA form, the CDR3 reads TGTGCCAGCGGGACAGGGGGCGCTTACGGGGAGCTGTTTTTT.

The gene calls are TRBV6-1 and TRBJ2-7; D call uncertain. This CDR3 comprises 14 residues. The germline V gene encodes CDR1 MNHNS and CDR2 SASEGT. Trimming left V 10 bases short and J 2 bases short, with 18 bases between. As DNA, the CDR3 is TGTGCCATCTCGAACGGGTTTTCTACCTACGAGCAGTACTTC. This encodes CAISNGFSTYEQYF.

The chain employs TRBV7-9 and TRBJ1-2; D is possibly TRBD1 (5 bases). Germline CDR1 reads SEHNR; CDR2 reads FQNEAQ (reference sequence). Trimming shortened V by 0 bases and J by 9 bases, and 20 bases separated the two germline ends. The length of the CDR3 is 16 residues. The CDR3 DNA sequence: TGTGCCAGCAGCTTAGCGCTGGGGCAGGGCAGATCGAGCTACACCTTC. It codes for CASSLALGQGRSSYTF.

The CDR3 loop is CASSLSITTALSGSLHF. The CDR3 bases are TGTGCCAGCAGTTTATCGATAACGACAGCCCTATCGGGTTCCCTCCACTTT. The V call is TRBV27, the J call TRBJ1-6, with D possibly TRBD1 on 5 matching bases. Trimming cost V 0 bases and J 14 bases, with 23 bases left between them. The germline gives CDR1 MNHEY, CDR2 SMNVEV (reference sequence). CDR3 length: 17 amino acids.

The chain is built from TRBV6-1 and TRBJ2-1, with 7 bases fitting TRBD2. The V gene end was trimmed by 1 base and the J gene end by 12 bases; junction bases not matched to a gene: 9. This CDR3 comprises 14 residues. CDR1 and CDR2 (germline): MNHNS, SASEGT. CDR3 sequence (DNA): TGTGCCAGCAGTGAAGACCCGAGGACTAGTTGGCAGTTCTTC. Translation: CASSEDPRTSWQFF.

The chain has TRBV19 and TRBJ2-3, with D tentatively TRBD2 (6 bases). CDR3 length equals 17 residues. V was pared by 7 bases and J by 2 bases, with 22 bases between. Germline V gene sequence: CDR1 LNHDA, CDR2 SQIVND (reference sequence). The CDR3 nucleotides are TGTGCCAGTAACGCGTTCCGGGACTCACCCTACACAGATACGCAGTATTTT. Protein: CASNAFRDSPYTDTQYF. The entire variable domain, with the rest obtained from reference TRBV19 and TRBJ2-3, is as follows: DGGITQSPKYLFRKEGQNVTLSCEQNLNHDAMYWYRQDPGQGLRLIYYSQIVNDFQKGDIAEGYSVSREKKESFPLTVTSAQKNPTAFYLCASNAFRDSPYTDTQYFGPGTRLTVL.

V and J are TRBV15 and TRBJ1-1; perhaps TRBD1 as D (5 bases). Trimming stripped 0 bases from V and 9 bases from J, with 14 bases between. CDR3 size: 14 residues. Germline V gene data show CDR1 as LNHNV and CDR2 as YYDKDF (reference sequence). In nucleotides, the CDR3 is TGTGCCACCAGCAGAGATTTAGGACAAATTAAAGCTTTCTTT. Residues: CATSRDLGQIKAFF.